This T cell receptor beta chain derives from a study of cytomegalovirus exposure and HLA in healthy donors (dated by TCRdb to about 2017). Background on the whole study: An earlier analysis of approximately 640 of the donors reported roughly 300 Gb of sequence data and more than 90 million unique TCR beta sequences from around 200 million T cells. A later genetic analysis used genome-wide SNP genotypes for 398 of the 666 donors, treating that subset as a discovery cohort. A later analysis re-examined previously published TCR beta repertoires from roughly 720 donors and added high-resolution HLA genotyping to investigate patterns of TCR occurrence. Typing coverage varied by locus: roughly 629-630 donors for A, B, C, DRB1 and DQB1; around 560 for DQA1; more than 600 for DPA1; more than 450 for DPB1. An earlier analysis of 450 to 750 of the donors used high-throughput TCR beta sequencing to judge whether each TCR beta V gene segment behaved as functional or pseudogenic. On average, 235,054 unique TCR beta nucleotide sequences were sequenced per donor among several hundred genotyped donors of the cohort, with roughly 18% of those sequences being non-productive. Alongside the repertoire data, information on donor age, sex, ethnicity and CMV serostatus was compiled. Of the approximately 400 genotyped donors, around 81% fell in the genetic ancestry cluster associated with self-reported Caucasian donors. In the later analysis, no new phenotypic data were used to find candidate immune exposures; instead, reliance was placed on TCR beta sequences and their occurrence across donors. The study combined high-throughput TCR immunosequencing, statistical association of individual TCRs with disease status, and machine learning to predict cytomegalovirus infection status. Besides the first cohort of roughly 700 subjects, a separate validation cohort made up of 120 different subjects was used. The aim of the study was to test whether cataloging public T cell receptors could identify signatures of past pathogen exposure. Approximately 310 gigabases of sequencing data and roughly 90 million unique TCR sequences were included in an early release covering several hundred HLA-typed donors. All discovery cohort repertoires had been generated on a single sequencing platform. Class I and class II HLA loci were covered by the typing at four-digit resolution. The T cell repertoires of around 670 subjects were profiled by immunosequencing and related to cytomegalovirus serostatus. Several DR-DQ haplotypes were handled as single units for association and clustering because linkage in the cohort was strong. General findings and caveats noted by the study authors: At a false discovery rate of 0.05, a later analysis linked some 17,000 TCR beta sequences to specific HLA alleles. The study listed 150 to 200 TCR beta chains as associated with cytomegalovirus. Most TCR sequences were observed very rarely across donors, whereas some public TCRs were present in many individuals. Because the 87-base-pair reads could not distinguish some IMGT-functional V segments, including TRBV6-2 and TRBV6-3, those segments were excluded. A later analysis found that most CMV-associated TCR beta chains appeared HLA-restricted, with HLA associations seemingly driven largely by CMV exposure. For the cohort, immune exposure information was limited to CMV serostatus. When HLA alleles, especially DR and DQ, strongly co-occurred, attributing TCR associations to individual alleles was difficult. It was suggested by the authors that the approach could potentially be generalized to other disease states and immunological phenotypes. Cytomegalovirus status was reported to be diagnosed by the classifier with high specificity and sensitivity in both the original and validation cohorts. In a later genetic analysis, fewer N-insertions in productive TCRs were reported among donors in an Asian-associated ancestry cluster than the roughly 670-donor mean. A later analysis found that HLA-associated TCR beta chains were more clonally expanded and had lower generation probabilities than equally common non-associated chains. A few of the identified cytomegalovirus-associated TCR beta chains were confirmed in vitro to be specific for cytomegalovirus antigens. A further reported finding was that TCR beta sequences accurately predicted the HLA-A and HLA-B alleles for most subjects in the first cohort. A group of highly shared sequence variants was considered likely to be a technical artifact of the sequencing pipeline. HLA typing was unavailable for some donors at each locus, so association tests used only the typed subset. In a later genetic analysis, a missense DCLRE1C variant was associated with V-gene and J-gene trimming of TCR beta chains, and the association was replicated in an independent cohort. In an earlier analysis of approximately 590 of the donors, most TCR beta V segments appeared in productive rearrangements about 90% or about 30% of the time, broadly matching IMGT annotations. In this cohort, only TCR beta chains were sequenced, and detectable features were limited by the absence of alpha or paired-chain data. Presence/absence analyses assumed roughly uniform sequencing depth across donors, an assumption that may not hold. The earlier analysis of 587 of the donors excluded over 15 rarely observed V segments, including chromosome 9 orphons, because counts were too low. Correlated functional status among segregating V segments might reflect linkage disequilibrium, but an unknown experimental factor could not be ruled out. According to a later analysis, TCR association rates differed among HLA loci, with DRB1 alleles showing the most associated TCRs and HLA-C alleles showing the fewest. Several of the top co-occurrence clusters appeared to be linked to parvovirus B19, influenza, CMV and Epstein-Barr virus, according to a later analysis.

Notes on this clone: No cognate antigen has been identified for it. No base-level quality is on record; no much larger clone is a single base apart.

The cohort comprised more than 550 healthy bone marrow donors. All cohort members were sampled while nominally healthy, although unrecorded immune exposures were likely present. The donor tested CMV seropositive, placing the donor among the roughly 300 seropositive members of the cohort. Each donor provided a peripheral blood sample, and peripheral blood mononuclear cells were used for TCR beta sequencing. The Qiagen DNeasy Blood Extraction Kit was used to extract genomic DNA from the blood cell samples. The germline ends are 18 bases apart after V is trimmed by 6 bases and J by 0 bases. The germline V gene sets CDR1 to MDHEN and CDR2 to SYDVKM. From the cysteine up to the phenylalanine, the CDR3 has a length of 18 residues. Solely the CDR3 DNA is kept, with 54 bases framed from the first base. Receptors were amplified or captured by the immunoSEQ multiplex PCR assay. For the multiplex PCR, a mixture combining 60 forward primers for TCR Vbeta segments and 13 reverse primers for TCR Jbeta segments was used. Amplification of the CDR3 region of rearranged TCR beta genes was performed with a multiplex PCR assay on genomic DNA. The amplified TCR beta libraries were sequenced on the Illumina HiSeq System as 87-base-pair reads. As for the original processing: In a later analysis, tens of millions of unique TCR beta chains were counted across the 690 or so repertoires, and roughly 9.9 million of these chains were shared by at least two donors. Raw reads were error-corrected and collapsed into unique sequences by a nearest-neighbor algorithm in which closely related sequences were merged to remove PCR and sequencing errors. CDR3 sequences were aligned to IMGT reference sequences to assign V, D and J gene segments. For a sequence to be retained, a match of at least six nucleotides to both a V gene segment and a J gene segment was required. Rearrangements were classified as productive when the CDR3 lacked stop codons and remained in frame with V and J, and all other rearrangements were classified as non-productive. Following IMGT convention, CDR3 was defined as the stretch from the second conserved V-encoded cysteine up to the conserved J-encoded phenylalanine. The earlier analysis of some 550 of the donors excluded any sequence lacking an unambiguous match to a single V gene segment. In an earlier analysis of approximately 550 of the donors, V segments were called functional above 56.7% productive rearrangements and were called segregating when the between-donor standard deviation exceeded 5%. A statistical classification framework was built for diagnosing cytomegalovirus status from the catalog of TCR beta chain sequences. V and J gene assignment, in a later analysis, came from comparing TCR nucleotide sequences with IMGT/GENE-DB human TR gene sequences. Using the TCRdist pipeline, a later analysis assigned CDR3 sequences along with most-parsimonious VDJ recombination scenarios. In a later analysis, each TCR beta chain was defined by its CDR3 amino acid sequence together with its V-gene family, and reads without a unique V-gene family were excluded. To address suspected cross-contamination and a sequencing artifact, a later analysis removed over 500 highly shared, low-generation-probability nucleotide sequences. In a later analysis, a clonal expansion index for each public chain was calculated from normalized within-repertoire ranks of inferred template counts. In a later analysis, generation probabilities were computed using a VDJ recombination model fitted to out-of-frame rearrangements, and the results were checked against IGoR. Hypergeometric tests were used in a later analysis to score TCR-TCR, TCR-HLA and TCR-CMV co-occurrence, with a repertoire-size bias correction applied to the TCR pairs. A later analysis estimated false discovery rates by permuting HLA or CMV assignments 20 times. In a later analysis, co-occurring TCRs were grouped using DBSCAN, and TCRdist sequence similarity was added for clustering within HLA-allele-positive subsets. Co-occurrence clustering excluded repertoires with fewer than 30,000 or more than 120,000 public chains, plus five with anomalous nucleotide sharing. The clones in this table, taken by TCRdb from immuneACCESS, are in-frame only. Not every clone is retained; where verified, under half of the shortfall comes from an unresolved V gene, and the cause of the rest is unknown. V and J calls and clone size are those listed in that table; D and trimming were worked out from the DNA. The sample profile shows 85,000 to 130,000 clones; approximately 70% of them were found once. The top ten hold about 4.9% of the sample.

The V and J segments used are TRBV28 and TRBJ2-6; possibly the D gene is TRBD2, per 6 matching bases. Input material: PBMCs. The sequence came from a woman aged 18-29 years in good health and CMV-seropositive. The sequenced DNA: TGTGCCAGCAGCACCGCGGGGTCCATAGTCTCTGGGGCCAACGTCCTGACTTTC. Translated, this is CASSTAGSIVSGANVLTF.